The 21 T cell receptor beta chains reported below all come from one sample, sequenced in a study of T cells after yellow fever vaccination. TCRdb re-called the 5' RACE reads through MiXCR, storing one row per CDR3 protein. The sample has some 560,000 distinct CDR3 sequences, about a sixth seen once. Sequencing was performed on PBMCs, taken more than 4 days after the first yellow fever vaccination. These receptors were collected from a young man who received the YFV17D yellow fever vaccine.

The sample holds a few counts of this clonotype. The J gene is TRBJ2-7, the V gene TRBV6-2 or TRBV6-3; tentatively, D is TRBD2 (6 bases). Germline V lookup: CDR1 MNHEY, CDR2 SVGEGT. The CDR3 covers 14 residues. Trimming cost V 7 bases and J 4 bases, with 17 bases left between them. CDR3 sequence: CASTLGGTLYEQYF. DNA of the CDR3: TGTGCCAGCACCCTTGGGGGGACCCTTTACGAGCAGTACTTC.

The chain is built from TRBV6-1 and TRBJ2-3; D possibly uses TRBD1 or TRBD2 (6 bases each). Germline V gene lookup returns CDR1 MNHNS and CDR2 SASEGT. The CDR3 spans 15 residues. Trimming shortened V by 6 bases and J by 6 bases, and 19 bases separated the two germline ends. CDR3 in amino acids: CASSPPGALGDTQYF. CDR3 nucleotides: TGTGCCAGCAGCCCCCCGGGGGCCCTCGGGGATACGCAGTATTTT.

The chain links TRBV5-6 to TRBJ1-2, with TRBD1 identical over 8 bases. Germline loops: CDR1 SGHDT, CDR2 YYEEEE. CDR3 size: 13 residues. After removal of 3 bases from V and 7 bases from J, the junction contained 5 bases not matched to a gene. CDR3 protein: CASSSDRAFGYTF. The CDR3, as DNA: TGTGCCAGCAGCTCGGACAGGGCTTTTGGCTACACCTTC.

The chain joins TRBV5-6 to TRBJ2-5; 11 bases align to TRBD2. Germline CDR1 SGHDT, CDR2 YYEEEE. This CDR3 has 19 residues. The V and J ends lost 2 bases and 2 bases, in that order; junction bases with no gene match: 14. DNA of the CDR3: TGTGCCAGCAGCTTTGAACTAGCGGGGGCCACTACGATACAAGAGACCCAGTACTTC. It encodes CASSFELAGATTIQETQYF.

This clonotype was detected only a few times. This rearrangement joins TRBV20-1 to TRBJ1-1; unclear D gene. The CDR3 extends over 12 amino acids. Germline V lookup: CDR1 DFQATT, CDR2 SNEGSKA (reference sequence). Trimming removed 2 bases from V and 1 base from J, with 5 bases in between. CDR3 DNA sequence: TGCAGTGCTAGACCCCGGAACACTGAAGCTTTCTTT. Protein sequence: CSARPRNTEAFF.

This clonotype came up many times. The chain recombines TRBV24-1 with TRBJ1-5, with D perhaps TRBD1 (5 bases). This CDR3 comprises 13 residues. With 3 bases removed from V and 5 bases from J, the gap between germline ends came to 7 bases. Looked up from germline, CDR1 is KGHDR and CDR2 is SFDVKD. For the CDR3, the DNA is TGTGCCACCAGTGATGGGACCGATCAGCCCCAGCATTTT. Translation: CATSDGTDQPQHF.

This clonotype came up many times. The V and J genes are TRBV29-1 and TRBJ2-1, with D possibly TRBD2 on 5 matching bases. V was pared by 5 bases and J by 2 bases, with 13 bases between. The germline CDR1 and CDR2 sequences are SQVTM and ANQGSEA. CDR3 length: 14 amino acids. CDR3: CSVYRGPAYNEQFF. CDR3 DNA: TGCAGCGTTTATCGAGGGCCAGCCTACAATGAGCAGTTCTTC.

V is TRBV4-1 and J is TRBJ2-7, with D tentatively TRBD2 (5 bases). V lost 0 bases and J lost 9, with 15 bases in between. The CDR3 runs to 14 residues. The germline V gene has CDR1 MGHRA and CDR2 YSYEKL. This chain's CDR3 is CASSQDGLAGRQYV. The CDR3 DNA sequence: TGCGCCAGCAGCCAAGATGGCCTAGCCGGACGGCAGTACGTC.

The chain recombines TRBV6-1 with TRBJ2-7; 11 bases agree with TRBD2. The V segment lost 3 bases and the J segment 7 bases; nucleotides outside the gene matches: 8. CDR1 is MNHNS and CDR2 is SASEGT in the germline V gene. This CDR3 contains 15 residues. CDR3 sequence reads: CASSDTLAGGKEQYF. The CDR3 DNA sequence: TGTGCCAGCAGTGACACCCTAGCGGGGGGTAAAGAGCAGTACTTC.

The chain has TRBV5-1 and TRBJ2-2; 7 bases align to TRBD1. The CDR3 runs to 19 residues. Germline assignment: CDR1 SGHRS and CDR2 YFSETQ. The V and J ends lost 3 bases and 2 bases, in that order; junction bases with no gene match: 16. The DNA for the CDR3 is TGCGCCAGCAGCTCTCTCCAGGGACAGCCTTTTCCAAACACCGGGGAGCTGTTTTTT. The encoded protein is CASSSLQGQPFPNTGELFF.

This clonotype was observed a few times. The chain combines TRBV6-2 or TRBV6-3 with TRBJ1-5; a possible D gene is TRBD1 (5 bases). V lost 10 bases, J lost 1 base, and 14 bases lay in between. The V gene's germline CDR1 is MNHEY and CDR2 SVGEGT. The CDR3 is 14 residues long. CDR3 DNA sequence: TGTGCCACCACGAGGGACGGGAGCAATCAGCCCCAGCATTTT. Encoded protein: CATTRDGSNQPQHF.

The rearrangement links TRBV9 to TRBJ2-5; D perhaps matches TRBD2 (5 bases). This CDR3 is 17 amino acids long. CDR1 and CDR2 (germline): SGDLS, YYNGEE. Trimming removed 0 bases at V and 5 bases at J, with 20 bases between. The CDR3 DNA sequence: TGTGCCAGCAGCGTAGCTACGATCGGACGATCGGGGGAGACCCAGTACTTC. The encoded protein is CASSVATIGRSGETQYF. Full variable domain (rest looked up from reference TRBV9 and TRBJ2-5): DSGVTQTPKHLITATGQRVTLRCSPRSGDLSVYWYQQSLDQGLQFLIQYYNGEERAKGNILERFSAQQFPDLHSELNLSSLELGDSALYFCASSVATIGRSGETQYFGPGTRLLVL.

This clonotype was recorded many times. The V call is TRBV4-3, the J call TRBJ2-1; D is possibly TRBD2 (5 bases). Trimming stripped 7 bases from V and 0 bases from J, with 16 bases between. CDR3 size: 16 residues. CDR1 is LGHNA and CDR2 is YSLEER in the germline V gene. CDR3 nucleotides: TGCGCCAGCACCTCAAGCCGGGGAAGCTCCTACAATGAGCAGTTCTTC. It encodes CASTSSRGSSYNEQFF.

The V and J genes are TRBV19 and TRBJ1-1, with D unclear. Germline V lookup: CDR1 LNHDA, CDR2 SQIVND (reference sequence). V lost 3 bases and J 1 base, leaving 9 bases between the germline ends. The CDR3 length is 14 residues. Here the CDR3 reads CASSILYPNTEAFF. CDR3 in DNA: TGTGCCAGTAGTATCTTATACCCGAACACTGAAGCTTTCTTT.

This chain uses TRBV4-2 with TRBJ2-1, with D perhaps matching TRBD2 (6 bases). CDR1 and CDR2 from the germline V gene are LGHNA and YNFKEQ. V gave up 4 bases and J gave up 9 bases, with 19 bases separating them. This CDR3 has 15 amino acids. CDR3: CASSPGLNLGGEQFF. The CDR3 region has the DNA TGTGCCAGCAGCCCCGGACTCAACTTGGGGGGTGAGCAGTTCTTC.

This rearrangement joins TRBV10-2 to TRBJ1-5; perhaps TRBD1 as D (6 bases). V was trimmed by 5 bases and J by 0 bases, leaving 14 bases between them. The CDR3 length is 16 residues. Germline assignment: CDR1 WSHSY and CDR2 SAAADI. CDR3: CASSPGHLYSNQPQHF. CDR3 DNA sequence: TGCGCCAGCAGTCCGGGACACCTGTATAGCAATCAGCCCCAGCATTTT.

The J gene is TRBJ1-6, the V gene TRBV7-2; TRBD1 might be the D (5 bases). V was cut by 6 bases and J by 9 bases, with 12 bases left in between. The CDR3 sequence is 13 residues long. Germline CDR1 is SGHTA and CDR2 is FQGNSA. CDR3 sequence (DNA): TGTGCCAGCAGTCTGACAGTCCGTTCACCCCTCCACTTT. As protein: CASSLTVRSPLHF.

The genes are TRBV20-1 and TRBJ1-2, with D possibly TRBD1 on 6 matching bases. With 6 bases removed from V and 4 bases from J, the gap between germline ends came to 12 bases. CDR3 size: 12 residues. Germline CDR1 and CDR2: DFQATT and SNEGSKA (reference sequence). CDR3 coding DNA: TGCAGTGCAACGGAACAGGGCTATGGCTACACCTTC. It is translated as CSATEQGYGYTF.

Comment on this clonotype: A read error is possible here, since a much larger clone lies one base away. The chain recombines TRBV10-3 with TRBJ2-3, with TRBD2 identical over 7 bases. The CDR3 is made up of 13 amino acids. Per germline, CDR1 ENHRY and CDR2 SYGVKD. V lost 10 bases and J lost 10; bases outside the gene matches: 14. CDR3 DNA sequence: TGTGCCACCGAGGGCGGGGGTTCTTATGCGCAGTATTTT. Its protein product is CATEGGGSYAQYF.

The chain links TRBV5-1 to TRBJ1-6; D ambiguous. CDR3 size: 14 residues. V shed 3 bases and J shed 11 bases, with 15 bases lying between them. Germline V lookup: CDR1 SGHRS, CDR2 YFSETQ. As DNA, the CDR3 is TGCGCCAGCAGCTGGACCCCTACAGTACCACCCCTCCACTTT. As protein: CASSWTPTVPPLHF.

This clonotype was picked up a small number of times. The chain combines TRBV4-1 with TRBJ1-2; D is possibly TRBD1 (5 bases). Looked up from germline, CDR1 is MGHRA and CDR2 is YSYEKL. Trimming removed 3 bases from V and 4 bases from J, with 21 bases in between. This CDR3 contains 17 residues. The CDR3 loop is CASSQSGTQILPYGYTF. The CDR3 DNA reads TGCGCCAGCAGCCAGTCCGGGACCCAGATCCTCCCCTATGGCTACACCTTC.